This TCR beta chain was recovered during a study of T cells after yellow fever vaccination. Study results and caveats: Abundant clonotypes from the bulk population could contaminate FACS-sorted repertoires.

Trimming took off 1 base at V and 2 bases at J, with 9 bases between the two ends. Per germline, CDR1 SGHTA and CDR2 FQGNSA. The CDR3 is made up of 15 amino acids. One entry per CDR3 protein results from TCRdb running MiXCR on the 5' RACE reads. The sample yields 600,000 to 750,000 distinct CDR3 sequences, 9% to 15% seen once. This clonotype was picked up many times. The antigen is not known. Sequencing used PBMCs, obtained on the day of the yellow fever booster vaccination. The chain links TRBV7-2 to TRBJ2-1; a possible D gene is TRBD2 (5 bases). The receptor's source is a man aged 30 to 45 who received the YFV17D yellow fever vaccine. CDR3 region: CASSLVSGAYNEQFF. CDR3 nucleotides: TGTGCCAGCAGCTTAGTCTCCGGGGCCTACAATGAGCAGTTCTTC.